A single count supports the clone carrying this T cell receptor beta chain. As yet, its antigen is unknown. Because it lacks the conserved phenylalanine or tryptophan at the end, this CDR3 is likely a read error. The data belong to a study of identical twins. This CDR3 spans 14 amino acids. In germline, CDR1 is KGHDR, CDR2 SFDVKD. Between the trimmed V and J ends, which lost 3 bases and 4 bases, there was a span of 10 bases. General study points: Zero-insertion analyses were open to partial confounding by invariant MAIT and iNKT cells. Within cord blood, abundant beta clonotypes carried fewer insertions, but memory repertoires showed no such trend.

Template switching created a universal primer site, and the cDNA included unique molecular identifiers. TCRdb used MiXCR to reprocess the 5' RACE reads, holding one entry per CDR3 protein. The table includes about 900,000 distinct CDR3 sequences, 9% to 15% detected once. The sample also formed part of further work on yellow fever vaccine responses in identical twins. That report adds: A vaccine T cell response that seemed partly convergent and partly personalized was reported in twins.

The sample was PBMCs. V gene TRBV24-1 combines with J gene TRBJ2-3; D not resolved. This TCR was recovered from a young woman in good health. For the CDR3, the DNA is TGTGCCACCAGTGATCCCACAGAGTCAGATACGCAGTATATT. Translating gives CATSDPTESDTQYI.